This T cell receptor (beta chain) stems from a study of type 1 regulatory T cells (dated by TCRdb to about 2021). At the level of the whole study: The study characterized an in vitro protocol that generated a Tr1-enriched, alloantigen-specific CD4 T cell product named T-allo10. T-allo10 was under clinical evaluation in patients with hematological malignancies receiving allogeneic hematopoietic stem cell transplantation.

Spanning cysteine to phenylalanine, the CDR3 consists of 12 amino acids. Only the CDR3 portion is preserved as DNA: 36 bases, with reading frame beginning at the first base. V loses 4 bases of germline sequence and J loses 4 bases, and the interval between the two ends is 7 bases. As encoded in the germline V gene, CDR1 is SNHLY while CDR2 is FYNNEI. Sequenced on an Illumina MiSeq. Using fastp trimming at Q25 and MiXCR clonotype assembly, TCRdb reanalyzed the public sequencing data and kept in-frame beta chains. Rows matching on CDR3 protein sequence are summarized as one entry with the most common DNA and genes. The sample records tens of thousands of distinct CDR3 sequences, 55% to 80% of which are singletons. The ten most abundant clones make up roughly 14% of the sample. Donor-derived T-allo10 cells were described as specific for host alloantigens, anergic, and capable of alloantigen-specific suppression.

Worth noting for this clonotype: Its antigen is unknown. Base-call qualities are not available, and no considerably larger clone is one nucleotide away.

This receptor was identified in a human donor in good health. The sample comprised cultured T cells, either the whole culture or a sorted T cell fraction (not recorded which). Interpreted using the paper, the cell subset or site label stands for: Tr1-enriched cell product generated in vitro against host alloantigens. The chain is made from TRBV2 and TRBJ1-2; the D gene identity is not certain. This receptor has the CDR3 CASSGDIYGYTF. The nucleotides are TGTGCCAGCAGTGGGGATATCTATGGCTACACCTTC.